This T cell receptor (beta chain) was identified during a study of blood T cell repertoires in COVID-19. In the study overall: Sites across the United States, Italy and Spain contributed samples from acute and convalescent COVID-19. Sources were T cells, B-cell-depleted T cells, or PBMCs; the material itself was cDNA or gDNA.

Participant-given clinical history determined each cohort assignment. Original handling: Amplification of reference gene primers provided the estimated nucleated cell counts. Using immunoSEQ multiplex PCR, the repertoire was profiled, and TCRdb retains in-frame clones only, with some absent. V and J calls and clone size are copied from that table; D and trimming were computed from the DNA. The sample holds 250,000 to 350,000 clones; roughly 89% are singletons and the top ten take around 9%. The clonotype comes from a woman aged 18-29 years who had recovered from COVID-19. The sample comprised PBMCs or T cells enriched from blood (not recorded which).

CDR3 in DNA: TGTGCCAGCTCACCATCCCGGGATCTGAACACTGAAGCTTTCTTT. This encodes CASSPSRDLNTEAFF. The chain links TRBV18 to TRBJ1-1; D uncertain. Germline V gene lookup returns CDR1 KGHSH and CDR2 LQKENI. The CDR3 spans 15 residues. V lost 2 bases and J 0 bases, leaving 10 bases between the germline ends.